One and the same sample provided the 20 T cell receptor beta chains below, sequenced in a study of T-cell memory formation after mild COVID-19. TCRdb redid the calling of the 5' RACE reads with MiXCR, one entry per CDR3 protein. The table lists around 140,000 distinct CDR3 sequences, less than 20% of them singletons, with about 2% in the top ten. Sequenced material: PBMCs or a T cell subset sorted from them (not recorded which). All receptors derive from an adult woman who had mild COVID-19 (a few samples of this study predate the infection). Cell type and time point are not known.

There are a few counts of this clonotype. This chain joins TRBV7-3 and TRBJ2-2; the D gene is possibly TRBD1 (5 bases). Germline lookup yields CDR1 SGHTA and CDR2 FQGTGA. V lost 3 bases and J lost 5, with 10 bases in between. The CDR3 contains 14 residues. The CDR3 loop is CASSFSRVTGELFF. CDR3 DNA sequence: TGTGCCAGCAGCTTTAGCAGGGTTACCGGGGAGCTGTTTTTT.

This clonotype occurred a few times. The rearrangement joins TRBV7-9 to TRBJ2-3; TRBD2 matches at 10 bases. CDR3 length: 15 amino acids. Germline CDR1 and CDR2: SEHNR and FQNEAQ (reference sequence). V lost 2 bases, J lost 6 bases, and 5 bases stayed unmatched. This CDR3 is CASSLWTSGMDTQYF. The CDR3 bases are TGTGCCAGCAGCTTATGGACTAGCGGTATGGATACGCAGTATTTT. The full variable domain, with the rest looked up from reference TRBV7-9 and TRBJ2-3, is DTGVSQNPRHKITKRGQNVTFRCDPISEHNRLYWYRQTLGQGPEFLTYFQNEAQLEKSRLLSDRFSAERPKGSFSTLEIQRTEQGDSAMYLCASSLWTSGMDTQYFGPGTRLTVL.

The sample holds many counts of this clonotype. The chain has TRBV20-1 and TRBJ2-3; D unresolved. Per germline, CDR1 DFQATT and CDR2 SNEGSKA (reference sequence). This CDR3 is built from 17 residues. Trimming left V 0 bases short and J 3 bases short, with 19 bases between. CDR3 protein: CSARDPQRPPLTDTQYF. Written as DNA, the CDR3 is TGCAGTGCTAGAGATCCTCAACGTCCCCCTTTAACAGATACGCAGTATTTT.

This clonotype was detected once. This rearrangement joins TRBV29-1 to TRBJ2-7; tentative D call: TRBD1 (6 bases). Germline CDR1 and CDR2: SQVTM and ANQGSEA. Deletions cut 5 bases from V and 1 base from J, with 18 bases between. CDR3 length equals 15 residues. CDR3 DNA sequence: TGCAGCGTTACTCTCGGGACATTCCTTTCCTACGAGCAGTACTTC. Protein: CSVTLGTFLSYEQYF.

This chain uses TRBV7-8 with TRBJ1-4, with 8 nucleotides matching TRBD1. The CDR3 consists of 14 residues. Germline-derived CDR1 and CDR2 are SGHVS and FQNEAQ. Losses at the gene ends were 2 bases for V and 7 bases for J; bases not matched to a gene: 3. CDR3 nucleotides: TGTGCCAGCAGCTTAAGGGACAGGACTGAAAAACTGTTTTTT. Encoded protein: CASSLRDRTEKLFF.

This chain uses TRBV7-3 with TRBJ2-1; D is unresolved. Per the germline V gene, CDR1 is SGHTA and CDR2 is FQGTGA. Deletions cut 0 bases from V and 8 bases from J, with 11 bases between. The CDR3 runs 14 residues. CDR3 nucleotides: TGTGCCAGCAGCTTAACTAACGGCTTCCATGAGCAGTTCTTC. Residues: CASSLTNGFHEQFF.

The count of this clonotype is one. The genes are TRBV12-3 or TRBV12-4 and TRBJ2-3; D may be TRBD1 or TRBD2 (5 bases each). The CDR3 totals 14 residues. V shed 3 bases and J shed 1 base, with 8 bases lying between them. The CDR3 loop reads CASSLTGRTDTQYF. The CDR3 DNA reads TGTGCCAGCAGTTTGACGGGGCGCACAGATACGCAGTATTTT.

The chain links TRBV24-1 to TRBJ2-4; TRBD2 matches 7 bases. The ends lost 4 bases at V and 7 bases at J; junction bases unmatched: 9. Germline loops: CDR1 KGHDR, CDR2 SFDVKD. The CDR3 loop spans 15 amino acids. The CDR3 nucleotides are TGTGCCACCAGTGACCCTTGGCGGGGGAATAACATTCAGTACTTC. As protein: CATSDPWRGNNIQYF.

This clonotype was found a few times. The chain has TRBV7-3 and TRBJ2-1; TRBD2 agrees at 13 bases. Trimming cost V 2 bases and J 8 bases; bases outside gene matches: 15. This CDR3 has 19 amino acids. From germline, CDR1 is SGHTA and CDR2 FQGTGA. The CDR3 DNA is TGTGCCAGCAGCTTAGCCCCCCTGGGGACTAGCGGGAATACGGATGAGCAGTTCTTC. Amino acids: CASSLAPLGTSGNTDEQFF.

This chain connects TRBV12-3 or TRBV12-4 to TRBJ2-1; 13 bases agree with TRBD2. With V trimmed by 6 bases and J by 4 bases, 9 bases remained unmatched. This CDR3 region has 17 residues. CDR3 in DNA: TGTGCCAGCAGGATTGGGACTAGCGGGAAAAAGTACAATGAGCAGTTCTTC. Translated: CASRIGTSGKKYNEQFF.

In its sample, this clonotype was seen a few times. The chain uses TRBV7-8 and TRBJ1-1; D is unclear. Germline values: CDR1 SGHVS, CDR2 FQNEAQ. CDR3 length: 14 residues. V was trimmed by 2 bases and J by 4 bases, leaving 11 bases between them. In nucleotides, the CDR3 is TGTGCCAGCAGCTTACGGGTAGGGAGCACTGAAGCTTTCTTT. Translated, it gives CASSLRVGSTEAFF.

This clonotype was detected ten times or more. The rearrangement links TRBV29-1 to TRBJ2-1; D remains unclear. Per the germline V gene, CDR1 is SQVTM and CDR2 is ANQGSEA. CDR3 size: 11 residues. Trimming left V 3 bases short and J 12 bases short, with 12 bases between. CDR3 region: CSVDPGSGQFF. The CDR3 DNA reads as TGCAGCGTTGATCCGGGTTCGGGGCAGTTCTTC.

This clonotype was seen a single time. This sequence may be a read error, since a much larger clone differs from it by one base. The V and J genes are TRBV20-1 and TRBJ2-7; the match to TRBD2 covers 15 bases. The CDR3 runs to 18 residues. Per germline, CDR1 DFQATT and CDR2 SNEGSKA (reference sequence). The junction had 9 bases not matched to a gene; V was cut back by 2 bases and J by 1 base. The CDR3 protein is CSARMAGLAGGYSYEQYF. Written as DNA, the CDR3 is TGCAGTGCTAGAATGGCGGGACTAGCGGGGGGCTATTCCTACGAGCAGTACTTC.

This clonotype is a singleton in its sample. V is TRBV11-2 and J is TRBJ2-7; D tentatively fits TRBD1 or TRBD2 (5 bases each). Germline-derived CDR1 and CDR2 are SGHAT and FQNNGV. The CDR3 totals 17 residues. The germline V and J ends were trimmed by 4 bases and 3 bases, with 22 bases remaining between them. The CDR3 DNA sequence: TGTGCCAGCAGCTCAGACAGAAGGTCTGGACTGGTCTACGAGCAGTACTTC. It codes for CASSSDRRSGLVYEQYF.

This chain uses TRBV18 with TRBJ2-1, with D possibly TRBD2 on 5 matching bases. Germline loops: CDR1 KGHSH, CDR2 LQKENI. The CDR3 sequence is 15 residues long. Deletions cut 3 bases from V and 0 bases from J, with 9 bases between. The DNA of the CDR3 is TGTGCCAGCTCACCTCGAGCGGACTCCTACAATGAGCAGTTCTTC. Protein: CASSPRADSYNEQFF.

This clonotype was counted only a few times. V gene TRBV11-3 combines with J gene TRBJ2-3; D remains unclear. V lost 1 base and J 0 bases, leaving 11 bases between the germline ends. Germline CDR1 and CDR2: SGHNT and YENEEA. The CDR3 has 16 residues. CDR3 in amino acids: CASSLVGLTSTDTQYF. The CDR3 DNA reads as TGTGCCAGCAGCTTAGTGGGCCTTACTAGCACAGATACGCAGTATTTT. Filled out from reference TRBV11-3 and TRBJ2-3, the complete variable domain reads EAGVVQSPRYKIIEKKQPVAFWCNPISGHNTLYWYLQNLGQGPELLIRYENEEAVDDSQLPKDRFSAERLKGVDSTLKIQPAELGDSAVYLCASSLVGLTSTDTQYFGPGTRLTVL.

The chain has TRBV5-1 and TRBJ2-1; 10 bases are shared with TRBD2. The CDR3 runs to 17 residues. Germline V gene data show CDR1 as SGHRS and CDR2 as YFSETQ. The ends lost 0 bases at V and 6 bases at J; junction bases unmatched: 9. The CDR3 DNA follows: TGCGCCAGCAGCTTGGGGACAGGAGTAGCGGGGGGCAATGAGCAGTTCTTC. Translated, it gives CASSLGTGVAGGNEQFF. The full variable domain, completed using reference TRBV5-1 and TRBJ2-1, is KAGVTQTPRYLIKTRGQQVTLSCSPISGHRSVSWYQQTPGQGLQFLFEYFSETQRNKGNFPGRFSGRQFSNSRSEMNVSTLELGDSALYLCASSLGTGVAGGNEQFFGPGTRLTVL.

There are a few counts of this clonotype. The chain has TRBV7-9 and TRBJ1-1; no clear D. The V gene's germline CDR1 is SEHNR and CDR2 FQNEAQ (reference sequence). Trimming pared 2 bases from V and 6 bases from J, leaving 16 bases between. The length of the CDR3 is 15 residues. CDR3 amino acids: CASSLPYTGGAEAFF. The CDR3 bases are TGTGCCAGCAGCTTACCTTACACCGGTGGGGCTGAAGCTTTCTTT.

This rearrangement joins TRBV5-1 to TRBJ1-4; TRBD1 matches 7 bases. The CDR3 extends over 14 amino acids. V dropped 4 bases and J dropped 7; count of bases not matched to a gene: 7. Germline lookup yields CDR1 SGHRS and CDR2 YFSETQ. The CDR3 DNA is TGCGCCAGCAGCCCGACAGGGTGGAGTGAAAAACTGTTTTTT. Translation: CASSPTGWSEKLFF.

This clonotype was recorded at least ten times. This chain joins TRBV2 and TRBJ2-2, with TRBD2 matching over 9 bases. The CDR3 is 15 amino acids. V shed 6 bases, J shed 9 bases, and the junction held 11 bases outside the gene matches. Germline V gene data show CDR1 as SNHLY and CDR2 as FYNNEI. CDR3 bases: TGTGCCAGCAGGGGAAGCGGGGGGCCCTCCCGGGAGCTGTTTTTT. Its translation is CASRGSGGPSRELFF.